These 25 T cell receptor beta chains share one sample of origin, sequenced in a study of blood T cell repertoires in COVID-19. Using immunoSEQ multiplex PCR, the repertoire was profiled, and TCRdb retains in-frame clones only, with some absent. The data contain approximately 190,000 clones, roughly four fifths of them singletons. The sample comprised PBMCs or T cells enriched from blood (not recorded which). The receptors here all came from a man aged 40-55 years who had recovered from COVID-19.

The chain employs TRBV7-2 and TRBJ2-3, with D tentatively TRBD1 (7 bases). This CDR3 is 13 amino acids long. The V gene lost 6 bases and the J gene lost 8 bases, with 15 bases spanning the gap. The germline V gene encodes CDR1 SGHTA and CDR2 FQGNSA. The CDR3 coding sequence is TGTGCCAGCAGGGAGGGGGCGCTCGGTACGCAGTATTTT. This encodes CASREGALGTQYF. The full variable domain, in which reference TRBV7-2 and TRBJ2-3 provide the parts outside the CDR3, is GAGVSQSPSNKVTEKGKDVELRCDPISGHTALYWYRQSLGQGLEFLIYFQGNSAPDKSGLPSDRFSAERTGGSVSTLTIQRTQQEDSAVYLCASREGALGTQYFGPGTRLTVL.

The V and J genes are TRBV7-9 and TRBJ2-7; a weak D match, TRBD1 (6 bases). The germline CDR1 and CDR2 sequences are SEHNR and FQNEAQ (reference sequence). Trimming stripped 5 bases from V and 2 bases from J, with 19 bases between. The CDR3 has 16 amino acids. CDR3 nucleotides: TGTGCCAGCAGCGGGGCAACAGGGTTAGGGACCTACGAGCAGTACTTC. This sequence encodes CASSGATGLGTYEQYF.

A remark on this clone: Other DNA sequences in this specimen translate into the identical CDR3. The CDR3 sequence: CASGEVNTEAFF. In DNA form, the CDR3 reads TGCGCCAGCGGCGAGGTGAACACTGAAGCTTTCTTT. The chain combines TRBV5-1 with TRBJ1-1; D uncertain. Germline V lookup: CDR1 SGHRS, CDR2 YFSETQ. The V end was cut by 7 bases, the J end by 0 bases, with 7 bases between. This CDR3 comprises 12 residues.

The CDR3 coding sequence is TGCAGCGTCCCCTATAGCGGGGGCCTAAATGAGCAGTTCTTC. Protein product: CSVPYSGGLNEQFF. V is TRBV29-1 and J is TRBJ2-1, with TRBD2 identical over 9 bases. The germline gives CDR1 SQVTM, CDR2 ANQGSEA. V gave up 6 bases and J gave up 7 bases; unmatched junction bases: 10. The CDR3 covers 14 residues.

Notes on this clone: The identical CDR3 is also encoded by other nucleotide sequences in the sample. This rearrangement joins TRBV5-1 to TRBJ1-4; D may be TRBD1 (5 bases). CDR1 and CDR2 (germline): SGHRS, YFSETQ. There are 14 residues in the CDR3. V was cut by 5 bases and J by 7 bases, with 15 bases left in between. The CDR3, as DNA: TGCGCCAGCAGTTCAGGGCAGGGCGCTGAAAAACTGTTTTTT. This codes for CASSSGQGAEKLFF.

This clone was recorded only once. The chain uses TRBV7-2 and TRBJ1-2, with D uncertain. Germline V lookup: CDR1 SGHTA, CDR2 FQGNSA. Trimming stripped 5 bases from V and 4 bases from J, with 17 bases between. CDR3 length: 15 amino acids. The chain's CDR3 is CASSPGADLGYGYTF. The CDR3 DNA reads TGTGCCAGCAGCCCAGGCGCCGACCTGGGCTATGGCTACACCTTC.

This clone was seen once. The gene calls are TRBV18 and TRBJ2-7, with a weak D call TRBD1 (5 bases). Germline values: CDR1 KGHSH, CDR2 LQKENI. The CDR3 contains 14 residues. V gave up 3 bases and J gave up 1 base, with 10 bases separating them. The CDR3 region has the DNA TGTGCCAGCTCACCGGGGCCCAGATCCTACGAGCAGTACTTC. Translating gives CASSPGPRSYEQYF.

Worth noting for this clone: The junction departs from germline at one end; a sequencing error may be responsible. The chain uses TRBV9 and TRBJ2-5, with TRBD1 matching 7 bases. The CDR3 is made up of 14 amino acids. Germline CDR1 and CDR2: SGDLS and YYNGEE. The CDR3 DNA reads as TGTGCCAGCAGCGCGGTTCCGGGGACAGAGACCCAGCACTTC. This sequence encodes CASSAVPGTETQHF.

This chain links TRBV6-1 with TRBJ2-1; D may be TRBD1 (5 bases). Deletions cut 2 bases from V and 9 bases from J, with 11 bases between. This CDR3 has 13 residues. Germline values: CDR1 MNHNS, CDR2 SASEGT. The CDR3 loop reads CASSETGSSEQFF. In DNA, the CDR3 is TGTGCCAGCAGTGAAACAGGCTCAAGTGAGCAGTTCTTC.

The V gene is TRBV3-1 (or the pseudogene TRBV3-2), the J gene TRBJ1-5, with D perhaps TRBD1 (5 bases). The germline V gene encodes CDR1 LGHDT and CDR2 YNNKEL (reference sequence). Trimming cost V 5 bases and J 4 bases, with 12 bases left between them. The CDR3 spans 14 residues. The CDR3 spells CASSGSGGNQPQHF. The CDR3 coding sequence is TGTGCCAGCAGCGGAAGCGGGGGAAATCAGCCCCAGCATTTT.

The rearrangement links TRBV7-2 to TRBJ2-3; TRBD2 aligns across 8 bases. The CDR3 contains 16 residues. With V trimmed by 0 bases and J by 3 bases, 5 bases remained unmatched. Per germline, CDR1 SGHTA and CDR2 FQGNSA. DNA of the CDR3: TGTGCCAGCAGCTTAGCGCGGGGGGTCCCTACAGATACGCAGTATTTT. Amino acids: CASSLARGVPTDTQYF.

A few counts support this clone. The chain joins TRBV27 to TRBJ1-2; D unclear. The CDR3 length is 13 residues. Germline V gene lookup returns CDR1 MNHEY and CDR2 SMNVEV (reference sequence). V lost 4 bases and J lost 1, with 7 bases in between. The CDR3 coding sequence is TGTGCCAGCAGTTCCTCCTATAACTATGGCTACACCTTC. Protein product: CASSSSYNYGYTF.

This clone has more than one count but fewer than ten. The CDR3 DNA reads TGTGCCAGTAGATCACAGGGCCTGGGTTCACCCCTCCACTTT. Residues: CASRSQGLGSPLHF. The genes are TRBV19 and TRBJ1-6; a possible D gene is TRBD1 (6 bases). Trimming left V 6 bases short and J 9 bases short, with 15 bases between. CDR1 LNHDA and CDR2 SQIVND come from the germline V gene (reference sequence). The CDR3 totals 14 residues.

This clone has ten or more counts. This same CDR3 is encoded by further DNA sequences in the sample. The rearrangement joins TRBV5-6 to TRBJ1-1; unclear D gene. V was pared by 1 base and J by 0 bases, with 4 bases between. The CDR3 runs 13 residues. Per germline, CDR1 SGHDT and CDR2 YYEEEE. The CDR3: CASSLPMNTEAFF. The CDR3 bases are TGTGCCAGCAGCTTGCCCATGAACACTGAAGCTTTCTTT.

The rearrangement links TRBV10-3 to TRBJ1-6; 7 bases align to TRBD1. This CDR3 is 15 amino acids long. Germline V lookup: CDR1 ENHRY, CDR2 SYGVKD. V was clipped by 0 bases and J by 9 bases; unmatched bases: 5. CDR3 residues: CAISESFTGASPLHF. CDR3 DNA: TGTGCCATCAGTGAGTCGTTTACAGGGGCTTCACCCCTCCACTTT.

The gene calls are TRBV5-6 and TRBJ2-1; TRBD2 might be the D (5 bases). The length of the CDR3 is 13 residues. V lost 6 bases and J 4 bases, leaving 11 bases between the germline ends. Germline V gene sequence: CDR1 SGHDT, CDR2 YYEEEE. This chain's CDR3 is CASTRGGYNEQFF. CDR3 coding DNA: TGTGCCAGCACCCGAGGAGGTTACAATGAGCAGTTCTTC.

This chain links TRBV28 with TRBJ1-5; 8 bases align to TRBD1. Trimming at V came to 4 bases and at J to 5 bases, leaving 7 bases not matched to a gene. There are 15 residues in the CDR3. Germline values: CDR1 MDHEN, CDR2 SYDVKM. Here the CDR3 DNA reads TGTGCCAGCAGTTCCATCCAGGGGGCCTATCAGCCCCAGCATTTT. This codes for CASSSIQGAYQPQHF.

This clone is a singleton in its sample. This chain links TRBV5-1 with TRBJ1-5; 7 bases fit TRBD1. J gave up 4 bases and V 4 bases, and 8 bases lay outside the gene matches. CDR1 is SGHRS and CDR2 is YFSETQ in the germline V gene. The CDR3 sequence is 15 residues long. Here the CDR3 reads CASSLTGTANQPQHF. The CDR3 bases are TGCGCCAGCAGCCTTACCGGGACAGCTAATCAGCCCCAGCATTTT.

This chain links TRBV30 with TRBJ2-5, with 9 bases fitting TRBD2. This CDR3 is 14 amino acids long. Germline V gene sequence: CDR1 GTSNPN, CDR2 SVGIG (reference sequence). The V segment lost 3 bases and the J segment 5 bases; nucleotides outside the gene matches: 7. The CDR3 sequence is CAWRGAGGRETQYF. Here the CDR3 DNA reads TGTGCCTGGAGAGGAGCGGGGGGCCGGGAGACCCAGTACTTC. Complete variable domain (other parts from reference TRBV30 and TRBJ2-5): SQTIHQWPATLVQPVGSPLSLECTVEGTSNPNLYWYRQAAGRGLQLLFYSVGIGQISSEVPQNLSASRPQDRQFILSSKKLLLSDSGFYLCAWRGAGGRETQYFGPGTRLLVL.

The CDR3 DNA sequence: TGTGCCAGCAGCCTGGGAGGGACTAATGAAAAACTGTTTTTT. It specifies CASSLGGTNEKLFF. This chain links TRBV4-2 with TRBJ1-4; no firm D call. Looked up from germline, CDR1 is LGHNA and CDR2 is YNFKEQ. The CDR3 totals 14 residues. The V end was cut by 4 bases, the J end by 2 bases, with 8 bases between.

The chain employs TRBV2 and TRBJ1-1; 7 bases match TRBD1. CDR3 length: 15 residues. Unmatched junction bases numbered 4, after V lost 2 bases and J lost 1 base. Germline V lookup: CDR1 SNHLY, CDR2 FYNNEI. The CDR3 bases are TGTGCCAGCAGTGAAATCACAGGGGCGAACACTGAAGCTTTCTTT. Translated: CASSEITGANTEAFF.

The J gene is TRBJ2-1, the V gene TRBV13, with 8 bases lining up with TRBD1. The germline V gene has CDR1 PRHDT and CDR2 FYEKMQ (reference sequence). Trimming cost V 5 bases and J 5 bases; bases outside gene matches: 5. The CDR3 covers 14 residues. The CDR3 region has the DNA TGTGCCAGCAGCACCAACAGGGGGGACAATGAGCAGTTCTTC. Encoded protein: CASSTNRGDNEQFF.

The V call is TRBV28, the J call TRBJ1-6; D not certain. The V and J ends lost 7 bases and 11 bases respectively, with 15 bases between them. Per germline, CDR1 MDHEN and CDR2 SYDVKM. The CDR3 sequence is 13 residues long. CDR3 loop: CASMAGLRPPLHF. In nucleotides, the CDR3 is TGTGCCAGCATGGCAGGCCTCAGGCCACCCCTCCACTTT.

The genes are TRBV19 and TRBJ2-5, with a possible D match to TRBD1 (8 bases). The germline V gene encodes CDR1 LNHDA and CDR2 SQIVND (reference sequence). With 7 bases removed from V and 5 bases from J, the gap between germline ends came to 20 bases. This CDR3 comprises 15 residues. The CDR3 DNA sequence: TGTGCCAGTACCTCACAGGGGGGGGTCGGGGAGACCCAGTACTTC. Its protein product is CASTSQGGVGETQYF.

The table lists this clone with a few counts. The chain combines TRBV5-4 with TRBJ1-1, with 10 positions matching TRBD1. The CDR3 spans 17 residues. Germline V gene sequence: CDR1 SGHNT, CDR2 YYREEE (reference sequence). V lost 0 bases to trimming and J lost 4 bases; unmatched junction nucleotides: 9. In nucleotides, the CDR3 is TGTGCCAGCAGCTTGGCCCCCCGGGACAGGGGATCCACTGAAGCTTTCTTT. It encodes CASSLAPRDRGSTEAFF.